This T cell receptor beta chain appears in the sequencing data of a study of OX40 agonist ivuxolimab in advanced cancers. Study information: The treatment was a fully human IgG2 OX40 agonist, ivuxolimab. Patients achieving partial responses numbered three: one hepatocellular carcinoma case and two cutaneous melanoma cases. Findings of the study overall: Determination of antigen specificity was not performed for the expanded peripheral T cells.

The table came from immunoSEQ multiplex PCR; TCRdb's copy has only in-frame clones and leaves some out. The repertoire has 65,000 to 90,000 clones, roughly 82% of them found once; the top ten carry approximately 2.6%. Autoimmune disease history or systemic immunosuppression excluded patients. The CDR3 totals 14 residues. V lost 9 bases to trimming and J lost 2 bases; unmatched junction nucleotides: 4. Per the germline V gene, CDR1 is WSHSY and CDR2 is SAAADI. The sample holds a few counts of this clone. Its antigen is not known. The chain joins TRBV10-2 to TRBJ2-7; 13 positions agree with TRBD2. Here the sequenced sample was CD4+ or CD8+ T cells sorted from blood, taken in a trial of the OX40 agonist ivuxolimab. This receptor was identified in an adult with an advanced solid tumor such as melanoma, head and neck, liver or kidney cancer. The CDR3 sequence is CASLGLAGTYEQYF. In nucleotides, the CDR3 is TGCGCCAGTCTGGGACTAGCGGGGACCTACGAGCAGTACTTC.